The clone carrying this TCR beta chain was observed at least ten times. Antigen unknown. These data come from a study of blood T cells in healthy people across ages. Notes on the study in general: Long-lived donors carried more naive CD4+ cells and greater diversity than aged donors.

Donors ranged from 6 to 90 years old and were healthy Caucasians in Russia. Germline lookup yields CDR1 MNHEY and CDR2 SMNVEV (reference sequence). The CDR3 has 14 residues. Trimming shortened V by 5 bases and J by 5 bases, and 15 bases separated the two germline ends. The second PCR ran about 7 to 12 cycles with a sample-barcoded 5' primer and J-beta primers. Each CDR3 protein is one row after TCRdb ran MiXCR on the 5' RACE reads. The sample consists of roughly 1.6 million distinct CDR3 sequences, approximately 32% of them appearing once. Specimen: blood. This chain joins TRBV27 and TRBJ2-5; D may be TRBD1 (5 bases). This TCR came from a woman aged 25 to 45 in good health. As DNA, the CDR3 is TGTGCCAGCAGTAGGGGTTGGGGCAAGGAGACCCAGTACTTC. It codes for CASSRGWGKETQYF.